The 31 T cell receptor beta chains presented below share a single source sample, sequenced in a study of human T cells and chemical hapten exposure. Time point here: patch test 2, 6 weeks after DPC sensitization. Sample treatment: therapeutic diphenylcyclopropenone sensitization with weekly scalp DPC. One entry per CDR3 protein results from TCRdb running MiXCR on the RACE reads. Seen here are more than 90,000 distinct CDR3 sequences, about an eighth observed once, and the top ten hold 3.2%. Sequencing used whole blood, obtained in connection with sensitization to the hapten diphenylcyclopropenone (DPC). All receptors come from a woman aged 40 to 50 with alopecia areata. Some clones in this sample may be carry-over from other donors' samples.

This clonotype was seen ten or more times. The chain carries TRBV21-1 and TRBJ1-1. TRBV21-1 is flagged as a pseudogene. The CDR3 extends over 14 amino acids. The CDR3 coding sequence is TGTGCCAGCAGCAAAGCCAATCGGGGCACTGAAGCTTTCTTT. Translating gives CASSKANRGTEAFF.

This clonotype was counted at least ten times. The V gene is TRBV2, the J gene TRBJ2-4, with 9 bases aligning to TRBD1. Germline CDR1 SNHLY, CDR2 FYNNEI. The junction had 8 bases not matched to a gene; V was cut back by 5 bases and J by 3 bases. The CDR3 runs 16 residues. This chain's CDR3 is CASSTGQGAGKNIQYF. CDR3 bases: TGTGCCAGCAGTACGGGACAGGGCGCGGGCAAAAACATTCAGTACTTC.

The chain has TRBV3-1 and TRBJ2-7; the match to TRBD2 covers 7 bases. CDR1 is LGHDT, CDR2 YNNKEL, per germline (reference sequence). Losses at the gene ends were 4 bases for V and 5 bases for J; bases not matched to a gene: 17. The CDR3 has 17 amino acids. CDR3 in DNA: TGTGCCAGCAGCCCTTATGGCGGGAGTCTCGGAGTCCACGAGCAGTACTTC. This gives the protein CASSPYGGSLGVHEQYF.

The chain combines TRBV6-5 with TRBJ2-1; 11 positions agree with TRBD2. CDR3 length: 17 amino acids. Germline V gene lookup returns CDR1 MNHEY and CDR2 SVGAGI. Trimming removed 6 bases from V and 1 base from J; junction bases left unmatched: 8. CDR3 sequence reads: CASRGGGTSGSYNEQFF. The CDR3 DNA reads as TGTGCCAGCAGGGGGGGAGGGACTAGCGGATCCTACAATGAGCAGTTCTTC.

This clonotype was counted at least ten times. The rearrangement uses TRBV3-1 and TRBJ1-2, with 7 bases identical to TRBD1. In germline, CDR1 is LGHDT, CDR2 YNNKEL (reference sequence). With V trimmed by 5 bases and J by 4 bases, 13 bases remained unmatched. CDR3 length: 16 amino acids. The CDR3 sequence is CASSYGQVGPGYGYTF. In DNA form, the CDR3 reads TGTGCCAGCAGCTACGGACAGGTTGGGCCGGGCTATGGCTACACCTTC.

At least ten counts were recorded for this clonotype. The chain carries TRBV12-3 or TRBV12-4 and TRBJ2-1, with a tentative D call TRBD2 (6 bases). The CDR3 is 15 amino acids. Between the trimmed V and J ends, which lost 6 bases and 6 bases, there was a span of 18 bases. The CDR3 DNA sequence: TGTGCCAGCAGGAACCGGGACTTAGGGGCCAATGAGCAGTTCTTC. Translation gives CASRNRDLGANEQFF.

This clonotype has only a few counts. This chain uses TRBV19 with TRBJ2-1; 7 bases agree with TRBD2. The CDR3 has 15 amino acids. Unmatched junction bases numbered 3, after V lost 4 bases and J lost 0 bases. Germline CDR1 and CDR2: LNHDA and SQIVND (reference sequence). The CDR3 nucleotides are TGTGCCAGTAGTAGGAGCGGGGCCTCCTACAATGAGCAGTTCTTC. Its translation is CASSRSGASYNEQFF.

The rearrangement links TRBV6-5 to TRBJ1-6; 7 bases match TRBD1. The J segment lost 3 bases and the V segment lost 9 bases, leaving 11 bases of the junction unmatched. Germline assignment: CDR1 MNHEY and CDR2 SVGAGI. This CDR3 has 16 amino acids. This chain's CDR3 is CASTPARDSYNSPLHF. CDR3 DNA: TGTGCCAGTACACCAGCACGGGACAGCTATAATTCACCCCTCCACTTT.

This clonotype showed up many times. The genes are TRBV6-1 and TRBJ1-6; a weak D match, TRBD1 (6 bases). The CDR3 totals 13 residues. Germline CDR1 reads MNHNS; CDR2 reads SASEGT. V was shortened by 7 bases and J by 9 bases, with 13 bases between the two germline ends. Here the CDR3 reads CASNQSRGSPLHF. The CDR3 DNA sequence: TGTGCCAGCAACCAAAGCAGGGGTTCACCCCTCCACTTT.

This clonotype has only a few counts. Here the CDR3 DNA reads TGTGCCAGCAGGAGGGGGCAGCTGAGAGGCTACACCTTC. Translating it yields CASRRGQLRGYTF. The chain carries TRBV5-4 and TRBJ1-2; TRBD1 aligns across 7 bases. Germline values: CDR1 SGHNT, CDR2 YYREEE (reference sequence). CDR3 length equals 13 residues. V trimming: 5 bases; J trimming: 8 bases; junction bases outside the gene matches: 9.

This clonotype was seen more than once but under ten times. This chain joins TRBV3-1 and TRBJ2-7, with TRBD1 identical over 7 bases. The CDR3 consists of 13 residues. CDR1 is LGHDT and CDR2 is YNNKEL in the germline V gene (reference sequence). The V gene end was trimmed by 6 bases and the J gene end by 0 bases; junction bases not matched to a gene: 2. CDR3 DNA sequence: TGTGCCAGCAGAAGGGACAGCTCCTACGAGCAGTACTTC. It translates to CASRRDSSYEQYF.

CDR3 sequence: CASSPGAAGTDTQYF. The CDR3 nucleotides read TGTGCCAGCAGTCCCGGGGCGGCGGGCACAGATACGCAGTATTTT. The rearrangement links TRBV6-5 to TRBJ2-3, with D perhaps given as TRBD1 or TRBD2 (5 bases each). This CDR3 is built from 15 residues. Germline lookup yields CDR1 MNHEY and CDR2 SVGAGI. Trimming cost V 5 bases and J 1 base, with 13 bases left between them.

This clonotype was recorded at least ten times. The CDR3 is CASSPTTSGKVYEQYF. Here the CDR3 DNA reads TGTGCCAGCAGCCCTACTACTAGCGGGAAAGTCTACGAGCAGTACTTC. The gene calls are TRBV3-1 and TRBJ2-7; 10 positions match TRBD2. The CDR3 extends over 16 amino acids. From germline, CDR1 is LGHDT and CDR2 YNNKEL (reference sequence). Unmatched junction bases numbered 9, after V lost 4 bases and J lost 3 bases.

The genes are TRBV7-8 and TRBJ1-1; TRBD1 matches 8 bases. Germline-derived CDR1 and CDR2 are SGHVS and FQNEAQ. The CDR3 is 12 residues long. The ends lost 8 bases at V and 1 base at J; junction bases unmatched: 0. The CDR3 DNA reads TGTGCCAGCGGGACAGGGAACACTGAAGCTTTCTTT. Amino acids: CASGTGNTEAFF.

The rearrangement uses TRBV18 and TRBJ1-5, with D unclear. This CDR3 has 15 residues. Germline CDR1 and CDR2: KGHSH and LQKENI. V was shortened by 6 bases and J by 2 bases, with 14 bases between the two germline ends. The CDR3 reads CASSESAGGNQPQHF. The CDR3, as DNA: TGTGCCAGCTCCGAAAGCGCTGGGGGCAATCAGCCCCAGCATTTT.

The chain uses TRBV7-9 and TRBJ1-2; 7 bases line up with TRBD1. J gave up 6 bases and V 0 bases, and 4 bases lay outside the gene matches. CDR1 and CDR2 (germline): SEHNR, FQNEAQ (reference sequence). This CDR3 is 14 amino acids long. The CDR3 is CASSLAWTGDGYTF. CDR3 bases: TGTGCCAGCAGCTTAGCCTGGACAGGTGATGGCTACACCTTC. The full variable domain, rest sourced from reference TRBV7-9 and TRBJ1-2, is DTGVSQNPRHKITKRGQNVTFRCDPISEHNRLYWYRQTLGQGPEFLTYFQNEAQLEKSRLLSDRFSAERPKGSFSTLEIQRTEQGDSAMYLCASSLAWTGDGYTFGSGTRLTVV.

V is TRBV12-3 or TRBV12-4 and J is TRBJ1-1; D might be TRBD1 (5 bases). This CDR3 is 14 amino acids long. Trimming took 6 bases from V and 1 from J, leaving 12 bases between them. CDR3 protein: CASSSGLGNTEAFF. The CDR3 region has the DNA TGTGCCAGCAGCTCGGGGCTAGGGAACACTGAAGCTTTCTTT.

This clonotype came up many times. The chain combines TRBV28 with TRBJ2-1; 9 bases fit TRBD1. CDR3 size: 15 residues. Germline CDR1 MDHEN, CDR2 SYDVKM. V gave up 4 bases and J gave up 7 bases; unmatched junction bases: 8. DNA of the CDR3: TGTGCCAGCAGTTCCCTATCTGACAGGGGGAATGAGCAGTTCTTC. The encoded protein is CASSSLSDRGNEQFF.

This clonotype appeared a few times. The chain joins TRBV11-2 to TRBJ2-2, with 12 bases matching TRBD1. The J segment lost 6 bases and the V segment lost 2 bases, leaving 7 bases of the junction unmatched. The germline gives CDR1 SGHAT, CDR2 FQNNGV. This CDR3 has 17 amino acids. CDR3 DNA: TGTGCCAGCAGCTTAAGCCCCCGGGACAGGGGGCCCGGGGAGCTGTTTTTT. Translation: CASSLSPRDRGPGELFF.

The rearrangement uses TRBV6-2 or TRBV6-3 and TRBJ2-3; D is ambiguous. The CDR3 is 13 residues long. Germline V gene sequence: CDR1 MNHEY, CDR2 SVGEGT. The V end lost 2 bases, the J end lost 1 base, and 4 bases lay between the germline ends. The CDR3 protein is CASSYLGTDTQYF. DNA of the CDR3: TGTGCCAGCAGTTACCTGGGCACAGATACGCAGTATTTT.

This clonotype was seen more than once but under ten times. The CDR3 bases are TGCGCCAGCAAACTAGCGGTGAGCACAGATACGCAGTATTTT. Its translation is CASKLAVSTDTQYF. The V gene is TRBV5-1, the J gene TRBJ2-3; the match to TRBD2 covers 8 bases. Germline lookup yields CDR1 SGHRS and CDR2 YFSETQ. V shed 6 bases and J 0 bases; nucleotides not matched to a gene: 3. This CDR3 comprises 14 residues.

This clonotype has ten or more counts. This chain joins TRBV3-1 and TRBJ1-2, with D unresolved. The germline V and J ends were trimmed by 3 bases and 4 bases, with 3 bases remaining between them. The CDR3 sequence is 11 residues long. Germline assignment: CDR1 LGHDT and CDR2 YNNKEL (reference sequence). CDR3 loop: CASSHPYGYTF. The CDR3 bases are TGTGCCAGCAGCCACCCCTATGGCTACACCTTC. Based on the CDR3 plus reference TRBV3-1 and TRBJ1-2, the full variable domain is DTAVSQTPKYLVTQMGNDKSIKCEQNLGHDTMYWYKQDSKKFLKIMFSYNNKELIINETVPNRFSPKSPDKAHLNLHINSLELGDSAVYFCASSHPYGYTFGSGTRLTVV.

J is TRBJ1-4 and V is TRBV18, with a weak D call TRBD1 (5 bases). V was shortened by 8 bases and J by 8 bases, with 15 bases between the two germline ends. CDR1 and CDR2 from the germline V gene are KGHSH and LQKENI. CDR3 length: 13 residues. CDR3 DNA sequence: TGTGCCAGCGGCGCCAGGGAAGGCGAAAAACTGTTTTTT. This encodes CASGAREGEKLFF.

The sample holds a few counts of this clonotype. The chain joins TRBV10-3 to TRBJ2-2; D is undetermined. V lost 0 bases and J 3 bases, leaving 8 bases between the germline ends. This CDR3 spans 15 amino acids. CDR1 ENHRY and CDR2 SYGVKD come from the germline V gene. The CDR3 here is CAISESYLDTGELFF. In nucleotides, the CDR3 is TGTGCCATCAGTGAGTCGTACCTGGACACCGGGGAGCTGTTTTTT.

This clonotype appeared many times. This chain links TRBV20-1 with TRBJ2-7; 13 positions match TRBD2. The CDR3 spans 14 residues. V dropped 4 bases and J dropped 5; count of bases not matched to a gene: 5. Germline-derived CDR1 and CDR2 are DFQATT and SNEGSKA (reference sequence). CDR3 DNA sequence: TGCAGTGCTAACCGTGGACTAGCGGGAGACGAGCAGTACTTC. This translates into CSANRGLAGDEQYF.

This clonotype was counted at least ten times. This chain links TRBV4-2 with TRBJ1-5; D gene uncertain. Germline lookup yields CDR1 LGHNA and CDR2 YNFKEQ. This CDR3 spans 14 amino acids. The V end lost 2 bases, the J end lost 3 bases, and 8 bases lay between the germline ends. In DNA, the CDR3 is TGTGCCAGCAGCCAACTCCGGGCCAATCAGCCCCAGCATTTT. Its protein is CASSQLRANQPQHF.

The table lists this clonotype with many counts. The chain has TRBV6-2 or TRBV6-3 and TRBJ1-5; no firm D call. CDR1 and CDR2 (germline): MNHEY, SVGEGT. Trimming pared 5 bases from V and 3 bases from J, leaving 8 bases between. The CDR3 has 13 residues. The CDR3 bases are TGTGCCAGCAGTAACCCCGCCAATCAGCCCCAGCATTTT. Translating it yields CASSNPANQPQHF.

The CDR3 DNA is TGTGCCAGCAGCCCCTACAGGGGCCAGAACACTGAAGCTTTCTTT. This sequence encodes CASSPYRGQNTEAFF. This rearrangement joins TRBV3-1 to TRBJ1-1, with 7 bases fitting TRBD1. The CDR3 is 15 amino acids. Germline CDR1 LGHDT, CDR2 YNNKEL (reference sequence). V gave up 4 bases and J gave up 1 base; unmatched junction bases: 6. Complete variable domain (other parts from reference TRBV3-1 and TRBJ1-1): DTAVSQTPKYLVTQMGNDKSIKCEQNLGHDTMYWYKQDSKKFLKIMFSYNNKELIINETVPNRFSPKSPDKAHLNLHINSLELGDSAVYFCASSPYRGQNTEAFFGQGTRLTVV.

This clonotype was recorded a few times. The chain is built from TRBV4-3 and TRBJ2-5; no definite D call. Germline V gives CDR1 LGHNA, CDR2 YSLEER. This CDR3 has 15 residues. V lost 0 bases and J 3 bases, leaving 11 bases between the germline ends. The CDR3 DNA sequence: TGCGCCAGCAGCCAAGATCTGGCCAGAAAAGAGACCCAGTACTTC. Encoded protein: CASSQDLARKETQYF.

On this clonotype: The junction does not match germline at one end; this may be a read error. CDR3 in amino acids: CASSTPGSFYGYTF. In DNA, the CDR3 is TGCGCCAGCAGCACCCCTGGGTCCTTCTATGGCTACACCTTC. The chain carries TRBV9 and TRBJ1-2; no clear D. From germline, CDR1 is SGDLS and CDR2 YYNGEE. This CDR3 spans 14 amino acids.

This clonotype was found many times. This chain connects TRBV6-4 to TRBJ2-3; no clear D gene. Between the trimmed V and J ends, which lost 3 bases and 0 bases, there was a span of 4 bases. Germline V gives CDR1 MRHNA, CDR2 SNTAGT. The CDR3 has 13 residues. The CDR3 region is CASSEDSTDTQYF. The CDR3 DNA follows: TGTGCCAGCAGTGAGGACAGCACAGATACGCAGTATTTT.